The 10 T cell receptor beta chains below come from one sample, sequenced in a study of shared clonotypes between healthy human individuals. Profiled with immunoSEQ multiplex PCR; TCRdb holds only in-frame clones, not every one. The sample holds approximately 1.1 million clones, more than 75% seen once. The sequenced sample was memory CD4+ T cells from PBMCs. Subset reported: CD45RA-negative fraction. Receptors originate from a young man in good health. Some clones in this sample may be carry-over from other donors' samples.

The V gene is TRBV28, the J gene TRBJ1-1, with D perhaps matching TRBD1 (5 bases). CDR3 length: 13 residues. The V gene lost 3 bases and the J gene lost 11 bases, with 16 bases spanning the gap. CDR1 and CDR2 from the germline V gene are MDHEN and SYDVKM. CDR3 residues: CASSLRQRNRAFF. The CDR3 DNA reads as TGTGCCAGCAGTTTGAGACAGAGAAACCGGGCTTTCTTT.

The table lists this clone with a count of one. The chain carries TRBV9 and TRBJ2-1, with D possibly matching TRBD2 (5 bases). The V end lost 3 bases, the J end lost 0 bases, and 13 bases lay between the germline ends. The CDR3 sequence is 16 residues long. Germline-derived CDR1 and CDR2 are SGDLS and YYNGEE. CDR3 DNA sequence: TGTGCCAGCAGCGCCGGAGGTGCAAGCTCCTACAATGAGCAGTTCTTC. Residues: CASSAGGASSYNEQFF.

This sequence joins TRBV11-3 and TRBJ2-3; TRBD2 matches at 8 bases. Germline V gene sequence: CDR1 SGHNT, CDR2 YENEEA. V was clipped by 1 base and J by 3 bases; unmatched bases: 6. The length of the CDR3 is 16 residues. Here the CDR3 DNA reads TGTGCCAGCAGCTTAGGCCCAGCGGGAGTTACAGATACGCAGTATTTT. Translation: CASSLGPAGVTDTQYF.

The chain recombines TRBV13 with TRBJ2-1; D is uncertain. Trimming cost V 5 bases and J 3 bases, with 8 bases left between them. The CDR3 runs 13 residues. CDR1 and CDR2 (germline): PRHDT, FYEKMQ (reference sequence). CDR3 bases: TGTGCCAGCAGCACTCGCCGCTACAATGAGCAGTTCTTC. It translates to CASSTRRYNEQFF.

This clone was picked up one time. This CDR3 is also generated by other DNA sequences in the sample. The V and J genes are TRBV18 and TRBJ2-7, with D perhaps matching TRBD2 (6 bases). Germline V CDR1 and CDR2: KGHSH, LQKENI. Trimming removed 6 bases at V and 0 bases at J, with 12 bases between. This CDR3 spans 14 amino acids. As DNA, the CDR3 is TGTGCCAGCTCGCCGAGGAGGGACTCCTACGAGCAGTACTTC. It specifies CASSPRRDSYEQYF.

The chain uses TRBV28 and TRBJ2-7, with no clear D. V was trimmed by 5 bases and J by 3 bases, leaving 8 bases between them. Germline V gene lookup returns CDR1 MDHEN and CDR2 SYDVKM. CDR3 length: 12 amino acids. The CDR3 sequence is CASSLRLYEQYF. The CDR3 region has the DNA TGTGCCAGCAGTCTCCGGCTCTACGAGCAGTACTTC. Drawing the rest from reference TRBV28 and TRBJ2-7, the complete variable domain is DVKVTQSSRYLVKRTGEKVFLECVQDMDHENMFWYRQDPGLGLRLIYFSYDVKMKEKGDIPEGYSVSREKKERFSLILESASTNQTSMYLCASSLRLYEQYFGPGTRLTVT.

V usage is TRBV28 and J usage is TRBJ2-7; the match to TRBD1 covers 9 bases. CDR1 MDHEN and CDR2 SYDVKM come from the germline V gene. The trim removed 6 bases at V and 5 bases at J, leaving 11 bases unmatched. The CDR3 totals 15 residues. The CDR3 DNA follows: TGTGCCAGCAGACAGGTGTGGACAGGGGTCCACGAGCAGTACTTC. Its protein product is CASRQVWTGVHEQYF.

The CDR3 reads CASSLYATGSQKPQHF. The CDR3 coding sequence is TGTGCCAGCAGTTTATACGCGACAGGCTCTCAGAAGCCCCAGCATTTT. The chain combines TRBV27 with TRBJ1-5, with TRBD1 as a possible D gene (6 bases). Trimming left V 1 base short and J 8 bases short, with 18 bases between. The CDR3 has 16 amino acids. Looked up from germline, CDR1 is MNHEY and CDR2 is SMNVEV (reference sequence).

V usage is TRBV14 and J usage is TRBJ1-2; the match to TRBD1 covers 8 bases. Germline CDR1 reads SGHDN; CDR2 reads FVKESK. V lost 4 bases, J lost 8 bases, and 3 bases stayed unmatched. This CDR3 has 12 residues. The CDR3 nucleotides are TGTGCCAGCAGCCGGACAGGGTACGGCTACACCTTC. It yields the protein CASSRTGYGYTF.

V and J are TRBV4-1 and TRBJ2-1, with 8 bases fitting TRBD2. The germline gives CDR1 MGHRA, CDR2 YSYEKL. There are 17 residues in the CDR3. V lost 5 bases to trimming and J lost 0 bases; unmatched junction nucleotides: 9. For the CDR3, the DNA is TGCGCCAGCAGCAATAGCGGGAACAGAGTCTCCTACAATGAGCAGTTCTTC. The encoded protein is CASSNSGNRVSYNEQFF.